Below are 27 T cell receptor beta chains sequenced from a single sample in a study of regulatory T cells in long-lasting Graves disease. Arm-PCR of CDR3 regions and iRepertoire HTBI primers were used to build TCR beta libraries. TCRdb passed the multiplex PCR reads through MiXCR, listing each CDR3 protein once. The table includes more than 300,000 distinct CDR3 sequences, 20% to 25% detected once. Time point given: persistent/refractory GD, antithyroid drugs over 5 years with positive TRAb. The TCR library was prepared using RNA isolated from PBMCs. The sample in question was peripheral blood mononuclear cells (PBMCs), obtained when the disease was refractory, from a patient treated with antithyroid drugs. The source of these receptors is a woman in her 40s with Graves disease.

This clonotype occurred many times. The V and J genes are TRBV20-1 and TRBJ2-5; D tentatively reads TRBD1 or TRBD2 (5 bases each). Trimming stripped 0 bases from V and 1 base from J, with 9 bases between. The length of the CDR3 is 14 residues. Germline loops: CDR1 DFQATT, CDR2 SNEGSKA (reference sequence). The CDR3 loop reads CSARDGTSQETQYF. The CDR3 DNA sequence: TGCAGTGCTAGAGATGGGACGAGCCAAGAGACCCAGTACTTC.

For this clonotype: An end of the junction does not agree with germline; a read error may underlie this. The chain has TRBV29-1 and TRBJ1-1, with a weak D call TRBD1 (6 bases). The CDR3 contains 15 residues. Germline V gives CDR1 SQVTM, CDR2 ANQGSEA. The CDR3 here is CSVRFQDSPNTEALF. The CDR3 DNA sequence: TGCAGCGTTCGTTTCCAGGACAGCCCGAACACTGAAGCTCTCTTT.

This clonotype was seen ten or more times. The chain recombines TRBV28 with TRBJ1-5; 8 bases align to TRBD1. Per germline, CDR1 MDHEN and CDR2 SYDVKM. This CDR3 is built from 15 residues. V lost 5 bases, J lost 5 bases, and 8 bases stayed unmatched. The CDR3, as DNA: TGTGCCAGCAGTCCCTCCCGGACAGGGTATCAGCCCCAGCATTTT. As protein: CASSPSRTGYQPQHF. Supplemented by reference TRBV28 and TRBJ1-5, the full variable domain reads DVKVTQSSRYLVKRTGEKVFLECVQDMDHENMFWYRQDPGLGLRLIYFSYDVKMKEKGDIPEGYSVSREKKERFSLILESASTNQTSMYLCASSPSRTGYQPQHFGDGTRLSIL.

A remark on this clonotype: This could be a read error, since a much larger clone is one nucleotide away. This sequence joins TRBV28 and TRBJ2-7, with D maybe TRBD1 (5 bases). Deletions cut 2 bases from V and 9 bases from J, with 17 bases between. CDR1 and CDR2 from the germline V gene are MDHEN and SYDVKM. CDR3 length: 14 amino acids. CDR3 in DNA: TGTGCCAGCAGTTTACAGGGATCCAGTATCCGGCAGTACTTC. Translating it yields CASSLQGSSIRQYF.

This clonotype was counted at least ten times. The chain joins TRBV13 to TRBJ1-2, with 8 bases lining up with TRBD1. This CDR3 spans 18 amino acids. CDR1 is PRHDT and CDR2 is FYEKMQ in the germline V gene (reference sequence). J was trimmed by 4 bases and V by 5 bases; bases with no gene match: 18. The CDR3: CASSPTPPGQVYPYGYTF. CDR3 nucleotides: TGTGCCAGCAGCCCCACCCCTCCGGGACAGGTATATCCCTATGGCTACACCTTC.

In this sample, this clonotype turned up many times. This chain links TRBV20-1 with TRBJ2-7; a weak D match, TRBD1 (5 bases). V was clipped by 1 base and J by 0 bases, with 10 bases between them. There are 14 residues in the CDR3. Germline CDR1 and CDR2: DFQATT and SNEGSKA (reference sequence). CDR3 bases: TGCAGTGCTAGAGGAACCAGGGCCTCCTACGAGCAGTACTTC. This sequence encodes CSARGTRASYEQYF.

This clonotype was seen ten or more times. The chain carries TRBV2 and TRBJ2-7; perhaps TRBD1 as D (6 bases). Trimming removed 6 bases at V and 2 bases at J, with 17 bases between. In germline, CDR1 is SNHLY, CDR2 FYNNEI. This CDR3 is built from 15 residues. The CDR3 nucleotides are TGTGCCAGCAGGGCCGGGACAACTAATACCTACGAGCAGTACTTC. Translating gives CASRAGTTNTYEQYF.

This clonotype was picked up a small number of times. The rearrangement uses TRBV2 and TRBJ2-1, with 14 bases that match TRBD2. Trimming cost V 10 bases and J 6 bases; bases outside gene matches: 2. Per germline, CDR1 SNHLY and CDR2 FYNNEI. The CDR3 has 13 residues. CDR3 amino acids: CATGLAGGNEQFF. The CDR3 bases are TGTGCCACCGGACTAGCGGGAGGCAATGAGCAGTTCTTC.

This clonotype was found many times. The chain links TRBV11-2 to TRBJ1-2; possible D gene TRBD1, 6 bases. V lost 5 bases and J 4 bases, leaving 11 bases between the germline ends. Germline values: CDR1 SGHAT, CDR2 FQNNGV. The CDR3 sequence is 13 residues long. The CDR3 bases are TGTGCCAGCAGCCCCTCGACAGGCTATGGCTACACCTTC. Its translation: CASSPSTGYGYTF.

The chain couples TRBV6-2 or TRBV6-3 to TRBJ2-3, with 7 bases that match TRBD1. The CDR3 runs to 14 residues. The germline gives CDR1 MNHEY, CDR2 SVGEGT. Losses at the gene ends were 11 bases for V and 8 bases for J; bases not matched to a gene: 16. The CDR3 DNA reads TGTGCCGCTCGGGACAGTGGACGTGAGGGTACGCAGTATTTT. Translated, it gives CAARDSGREGTQYF.

V usage is TRBV10-3 and J usage is TRBJ1-1; unclear D gene. V lost 7 bases, J lost 1 base, and 10 bases lay in between. CDR3 length: 13 residues. Germline CDR1 is ENHRY and CDR2 is SYGVKD. The CDR3, as DNA: TGTGCCATCAAGCGAAACAGGAACACTGAAGCTTTCTTT. It encodes CAIKRNRNTEAFF.

V and J are TRBV5-1 and TRBJ2-7; a weak D match, TRBD2 (6 bases). V was shortened by 0 bases and J by 1 base, with 14 bases between the two germline ends. The CDR3 spans 16 residues. Germline CDR1 and CDR2: SGHRS and YFSETQ. The CDR3 here is CASSLDFFAGSYEQYF. CDR3 nucleotides: TGCGCCAGCAGCTTGGACTTTTTTGCGGGATCCTACGAGCAGTACTTC.

The rearrangement joins TRBV5-1 to TRBJ1-4, with 8 bases fitting TRBD1. This CDR3 comprises 16 residues. Trimming at V came to 0 bases and at J to 4 bases, leaving 5 bases not matched to a gene. The germline V gene has CDR1 SGHRS and CDR2 YFSETQ. CDR3 sequence: CASSLVTGAGNEKLFF. The DNA of the CDR3 is TGCGCCAGCAGCTTGGTGACAGGGGCGGGTAATGAAAAACTGTTTTTT. Together with reference TRBV5-1 and TRBJ1-4, the CDR3 gives the full variable domain: KAGVTQTPRYLIKTRGQQVTLSCSPISGHRSVSWYQQTPGQGLQFLFEYFSETQRNKGNFPGRFSGRQFSNSRSEMNVSTLELGDSALYLCASSLVTGAGNEKLFFGSGTQLSVL.

The genes are TRBV11-2 and TRBJ2-7; D gene uncertain. Trimming stripped 4 bases from V and 0 bases from J, with 13 bases between. The CDR3 covers 15 residues. Germline CDR1 reads SGHAT; CDR2 reads FQNNGV. The chain's CDR3 is CASSSRTRGSYEQYF. Written as DNA, the CDR3 is TGTGCCAGCAGCTCCCGCACGAGAGGCTCCTACGAGCAGTACTTC.

Comments on this clonotype: A read error is possible here, since a much larger clone lies one base away. The chain combines TRBV27 with TRBJ1-1, with a tentative D call TRBD1 (5 bases). Germline V CDR1 and CDR2: MNHEY, SMNVEV (reference sequence). There are 13 residues in the CDR3. CDR3 sequence: CVSSGTRGTEAFF. The CDR3 nucleotides are TGTGTCAGCAGCGGGACTAGGGGCACTGAAGCTTTCTTT.

This clonotype has a count of ten or more. The J gene is TRBJ1-5, the V gene TRBV12-3 or TRBV12-4; possible D gene TRBD1, 5 bases. The CDR3 length is 14 residues. Between the trimmed V and J ends, which lost 3 bases and 5 bases, there was a span of 11 bases. CDR3 sequence (DNA): TGTGCCAGCAGTTTCGGACACATAGATCAGCCCCAGCATTTT. Protein product: CASSFGHIDQPQHF.

V and J are TRBV7-9 and TRBJ2-7; 12 bases fit TRBD1. Trimming took 5 bases from V and 2 from J; bases not matched to a gene: 4. The CDR3 has 15 amino acids. From germline, CDR1 is SEHNR and CDR2 FQNEAQ (reference sequence). Written as DNA, the CDR3 is TGTGCCAGCAGCCAGGGACAGGGGGCCACCTACGAGCAGTACTTC. Amino acid sequence: CASSQGQGATYEQYF.

This clonotype was seen ten or more times. The rearrangement uses TRBV29-1 and TRBJ1-2, with D hard to call. In germline, CDR1 is SQVTM, CDR2 ANQGSEA. Trimming took off 4 bases at V and 6 bases at J, with 15 bases between the two ends. The CDR3 loop spans 13 amino acids. CDR3 nucleotide sequence: TGCAGCGTTGTTAATGAGTTGGGTAATGGCTACACCTTC. This translates into CSVVNELGNGYTF.

The chain is built from TRBV6-1 and TRBJ2-2; 14 bases are shared with TRBD2. The CDR3 consists of 15 residues. The V gene's germline CDR1 is MNHNS and CDR2 SASEGT. V trimming: 6 bases; J trimming: 8 bases; junction bases outside the gene matches: 5. CDR3 in DNA: TGTGCCAGCAGATCAGGACTAGCGGGAGGAGGGGAGCTGTTTTTT. It yields the protein CASRSGLAGGGELFF.

This clonotype was picked up many times. The chain is built from TRBV6-1 and TRBJ1-1, with D perhaps matching TRBD1 (5 bases). Germline V CDR1 and CDR2: MNHNS, SASEGT. The CDR3 totals 11 residues. Trimming removed 10 bases at V and 6 bases at J, with 12 bases between. This CDR3 is CATTGGAEAFF. Written as DNA, the CDR3 is TGTGCCACTACAGGAGGCGCTGAAGCTTTCTTT.

The J gene is TRBJ2-4, the V gene TRBV28; either TRBD1 or TRBD2 may fit D (5 bases each). This CDR3 spans 19 amino acids. From germline, CDR1 is MDHEN and CDR2 SYDVKM. Trimming shortened V by 1 base and J by 0 bases, and 19 bases separated the two germline ends. As DNA, the CDR3 is TGTGCCAGCAGTTTATCCCGGGACCTCCATCTCCTAGCCAAAAACATTCAGTACTTC. It specifies CASSLSRDLHLLAKNIQYF.

The chain is built from TRBV19 and TRBJ2-7; 9 positions agree with TRBD2. Germline trimming cut 7 bases from V and 1 base from J; bases unmatched to any gene: 5. Germline V gene data show CDR1 as LNHDA and CDR2 as SQIVND (reference sequence). CDR3 size: 14 residues. CDR3 nucleotides: TGTGCCAGTACCTCGACTAGCGGTTCCTACGAGCAGTACTTC. Protein sequence: CASTSTSGSYEQYF.

This clonotype occurred many times. The J gene is TRBJ2-7, the V gene TRBV6-1, with no clear D. V was pared by 6 bases and J by 2 bases, with 17 bases between. The length of the CDR3 is 15 residues. From germline, CDR1 is MNHNS and CDR2 SASEGT. The CDR3 loop is CASRPTFDRTYEQYF. The DNA for the CDR3 is TGTGCCAGCAGGCCTACGTTCGACCGGACCTACGAGCAGTACTTC.

This clonotype has at least ten counts. The chain employs TRBV10-1 and TRBJ1-5, with D unclear. V was clipped by 3 bases and J by 7 bases, with 7 bases between them. The germline CDR1 and CDR2 sequences are WNHNN and SYGVQD (reference sequence). The CDR3 has 12 amino acids. CDR3 protein: CASSDGIQPQHF. In DNA form, the CDR3 reads TGCGCCAGCAGTGATGGTATCCAGCCCCAGCATTTT.

In this sample, this clonotype turned up a few times. The rearrangement links TRBV7-9 to TRBJ2-7; the match to TRBD1 covers 7 bases. V dropped 3 bases and J dropped 13; count of bases not matched to a gene: 9. The CDR3 runs to 12 residues. Germline V gives CDR1 SEHNR, CDR2 FQNEAQ (reference sequence). The chain's CDR3 is CASSFVDRDRYF. The CDR3 coding sequence is TGTGCCAGCAGCTTCGTTGACAGGGATCGCTACTTC.

This clonotype was seen a handful of times. The rearrangement uses TRBV28 and TRBJ2-3, with 7 bases fitting TRBD1. From germline, CDR1 is MDHEN and CDR2 SYDVKM. Trimming took 9 bases from V and 0 from J; bases not matched to a gene: 6. The CDR3 totals 14 residues. The CDR3 nucleotides read TGTGCCAGTAAGAGGGACAGTAGCACAGATACGCAGTATTTT. It codes for CASKRDSSTDTQYF.

This clonotype was counted many times. CDR3 nucleotides: TGTGCCAGCAGCCGGCGGGGCAATGAAGCTTTCTTT. It specifies CASSRRGNEAFF. The V gene is TRBV11-2, the J gene TRBJ1-1, with D tentatively TRBD1 (5 bases). This CDR3 has 12 amino acids. V lost 5 bases, J lost 7 bases, and 11 bases lay in between. Per germline, CDR1 SGHAT and CDR2 FQNNGV.